This T cell receptor (beta chain) stems from a study of OX40 agonist ivuxolimab in advanced cancers. The wider study: The dose-escalation cohort had hepatocellular carcinoma, melanoma, renal cell or head and neck cancer.

TCRdb's copy holds only in-frame clones and misses some; the assay was immunoSEQ multiplex PCR. The sample records around 58,000 clones, approximately 90% being singletons. The junction had 13 bases not matched to a gene; V was cut back by 8 bases and J by 7 bases. This CDR3 contains 14 residues. Germline assignment: CDR1 MNHNS and CDR2 SASEGT. Individuals having autoimmune disease history or systemic immunosuppression were not enrolled. Study-level findings and limits: At doses 0.1 to 3.0 mg/kg, CD4+ and CD8+ clones expanded. CD8+ T cells showed, on average, more clonal expansion than CD4+ cells.

A remark on this clone: Antigen unknown.

The specimen was CD4+ or CD8+ T cells sorted from blood, collected in a trial of the OX40 agonist ivuxolimab. The chain employs TRBV6-1 and TRBJ2-7; 8 bases match TRBD2. The source is an adult with an advanced solid tumor such as melanoma, head and neck, liver or kidney cancer. The CDR3 DNA follows: TGTGCCAGCGAGGGACTAGGTCGAAAAAGGGAGCAGTACTTC. Protein: CASEGLGRKREQYF.